One sample yielded the 21 T cell receptor beta chains listed below, sequenced in a study of cytomegalovirus exposure and HLA in healthy donors. PCR primers comprised 60 Vbeta and 13 Jbeta primers. Assay: immunoSEQ multiplex PCR; the TCRdb copy retains only in-frame clones and omits some. The data show a few hundred thousand clones, around 90% seen once. The sequencing input was PBMCs. The receptors here all came from a woman aged 18-29 years in good health and CMV-seronegative.

Only one count was recorded for this clone. The chain is built from TRBV30 and TRBJ1-3; no definite D call. CDR3 length: 13 residues. Trimming cost V 4 bases and J 2 bases, with 9 bases left between them. The germline gives CDR1 GTSNPN, CDR2 SVGIG (reference sequence). The CDR3 sequence: CAWNGQTGNTIYF. In nucleotides, the CDR3 is TGTGCCTGGAATGGGCAGACTGGAAACACCATATATTTT.

This chain uses TRBV7-2 with TRBJ2-1, with D tentatively TRBD2 (6 bases). The CDR3 has 15 amino acids. The V gene's germline CDR1 is SGHTA and CDR2 FQGNSA. Deletions cut 5 bases from V and 2 bases from J, with 13 bases between. The CDR3 sequence is CASSADWGAYNEQFF. CDR3 DNA sequence: TGTGCCAGCAGCGCCGATTGGGGGGCCTACAATGAGCAGTTCTTC.

There are a few counts of this clone. This chain joins TRBV5-8 and TRBJ1-2; TRBD1 matches 7 bases. Per germline, CDR1 SGHTS and CDR2 YDEGEE. V shed 5 bases and J 0 bases; nucleotides not matched to a gene: 7. The CDR3 spans 15 residues. CDR3 coding DNA: TGTGCCAGCAGTTTTGGGACAGTTCCTAACTATGGCTACACCTTC. It is translated as CASSFGTVPNYGYTF.

The chain joins TRBV2 to TRBJ2-5, with 8 bases that match TRBD2. J gave up 5 bases and V 1 base, and 3 bases lay outside the gene matches. The CDR3 is made up of 14 amino acids. The germline CDR1 and CDR2 sequences are SNHLY and FYNNEI. The CDR3 sequence is CASSEGTSRETQYF. Here the CDR3 DNA reads TGTGCCAGCAGTGAAGGGACTAGCAGGGAGACCCAGTACTTC.

The V gene is TRBV9, the J gene TRBJ2-1; TRBD2 agrees at 10 bases. Germline V gives CDR1 SGDLS, CDR2 YYNGEE. The CDR3 runs to 15 residues. With V trimmed by 4 bases and J by 8 bases, 9 bases remained unmatched. The CDR3 sequence is CASSPPERGGDEQFF. The CDR3 nucleotides read TGTGCCAGCAGCCCTCCGGAGCGGGGGGGTGATGAGCAGTTCTTC.

The genes are TRBV9 and TRBJ2-1; 10 bases line up with TRBD2. Germline V gives CDR1 SGDLS, CDR2 YYNGEE. The CDR3 runs to 18 residues. V lost 1 base, J lost 4 bases, and 11 bases stayed unmatched. CDR3 bases: TGTGCCAGCAGCGTATCTTGGGGTAGCGGGGGGCCTTACAATGAGCAGTTCTTC. Translation: CASSVSWGSGGPYNEQFF.

The chain employs TRBV27 and TRBJ2-1, with TRBD1 matching over 7 bases. This CDR3 has 15 amino acids. J lost 3 bases, V lost 2 bases, and 4 bases had no gene match. Per the germline V gene, CDR1 is MNHEY and CDR2 is SMNVEV (reference sequence). CDR3 loop: CASSLVAGGYNEQFF. For the CDR3, the DNA is TGTGCCAGCAGTTTAGTGGCAGGGGGCTACAATGAGCAGTTCTTC.

On this clone itself: Different DNA sequences within this sample yield the same CDR3. J is TRBJ1-2 and V is TRBV5-6, with D unclear. The CDR3 covers 14 residues. V was pared by 6 bases and J by 4 bases, with 16 bases between. The germline V gene encodes CDR1 SGHDT and CDR2 YYEEEE. CDR3 coding DNA: TGTGCCAGCACCCCGTGGCAGACTCTCTATGGCTACACCTTC. It translates to CASTPWQTLYGYTF. Combining the CDR3 with reference TRBV5-6 and TRBJ1-2 gives the whole variable domain DAGVTQSPTHLIKTRGQQVTLRCSPKSGHDTVSWYQQALGQGPQFIFQYYEEEERQRGNFPDRFSGHQFPNYSSELNVNALLLGDSALYLCASTPWQTLYGYTFGSGTRLTVV.

The chain uses TRBV12-5 and TRBJ2-5, with TRBD1 identical over 7 bases. CDR3 length: 14 residues. Trimming at V came to 6 bases and at J to 5 bases, leaving 9 bases not matched to a gene. Germline assignment: CDR1 LGHNT and CDR2 FRNRAP. The CDR3 here is CASGPDRVGETQYF. DNA of the CDR3: TGTGCTAGTGGCCCCGACAGGGTTGGGGAGACCCAGTACTTC. The entire variable domain, with the rest obtained from reference TRBV12-5 and TRBJ2-5, is as follows: DARVTQTPRHKVTEMGQEVTMRCQPILGHNTVFWYRQTMMQGLELLAYFRNRAPLDDSGMPKDRFSAEMPDATLATLKIQPSEPRDSAVYFCASGPDRVGETQYFGPGTRLLVL.

The V call is TRBV11-2, the J call TRBJ1-5, with a tentative D call TRBD1 (6 bases). This CDR3 has 15 amino acids. Per the germline V gene, CDR1 is SGHAT and CDR2 is FQNNGV. Between the trimmed V and J ends, which lost 0 bases and 6 bases, there was a span of 12 bases. The CDR3 region has the DNA TGTGCCAGCAGCTTAGACAGGGGATTAGGTCAGCCCCAGCATTTT. It encodes CASSLDRGLGQPQHF.

This chain uses TRBV5-4 with TRBJ1-4; D unclear. Germline loops: CDR1 SGHNT, CDR2 YYREEE (reference sequence). The CDR3 totals 13 residues. V lost 4 bases and J 0 bases, leaving 4 bases between the germline ends. This chain's CDR3 is CASSQTTNEKLFF. CDR3 nucleotides: TGTGCCAGCAGCCAAACAACTAATGAAAAACTGTTTTTT.

The V and J genes are TRBV6-5 and TRBJ2-7; 10 nucleotides line up with TRBD1. V was clipped by 5 bases and J by 2 bases; unmatched bases: 6. In germline, CDR1 is MNHEY, CDR2 SVGAGI. This CDR3 spans 15 amino acids. The CDR3 here is CASSATGGFPYEQYF. CDR3 nucleotides: TGTGCCAGCAGTGCGACAGGGGGCTTTCCCTACGAGCAGTACTTC.

This rearrangement joins TRBV20-1 to TRBJ2-5, with no clear D. CDR1 and CDR2 (germline): DFQATT, SNEGSKA (reference sequence). The germline V and J ends were trimmed by 2 bases and 5 bases, with 6 bases remaining between them. The CDR3 has 11 amino acids. CDR3 nucleotide sequence: TGCAGTGCTAGACCTACCGAGACCCAGTACTTC. It translates to CSARPTETQYF.

This chain links TRBV6-6 with TRBJ2-3, with 7 nucleotides matching TRBD1. This CDR3 contains 14 residues. The ends lost 5 bases at V and 2 bases at J; junction bases unmatched: 4. Germline loops: CDR1 MNHNY, CDR2 SVGAGI (reference sequence). CDR3 nucleotides: TGTGCCAGCAGTCAGACAGGGACCACAGATACGCAGTATTTT. Protein product: CASSQTGTTDTQYF.

The J gene is TRBJ2-2, the V gene TRBV10-3; possibly TRBD2 for D (6 bases). Germline-derived CDR1 and CDR2 are ENHRY and SYGVKD. Trimming pared 8 bases from V and 2 bases from J, leaving 12 bases between. This CDR3 has 14 amino acids. The chain's CDR3 is CAIRPGLNTGELFF. CDR3 sequence (DNA): TGTGCCATCCGGCCGGGACTCAACACCGGGGAGCTGTTTTTT.

Concerning this clone: The junction differs from germline at one of its ends, possibly a read error. The CDR3 sequence: CSSSKSPGQIRYEQYF. CDR3 DNA sequence: TGTTCCAGCAGCAAATCTCCGGGACAGATCCGCTACGAGCAGTACTTC. The chain recombines TRBV7-9 with TRBJ2-7, with 7 nucleotides matching TRBD1. This CDR3 region has 16 residues. Germline V lookup: CDR1 SEHNR, CDR2 FQNEAQ (reference sequence).

The gene calls are TRBV25-1 and TRBJ1-3; 7 nucleotides match TRBD1. The CDR3 has 15 amino acids. V shed 1 base, J shed 7 bases, and the junction held 7 bases outside the gene matches. The germline V gene has CDR1 MGHDK and CDR2 SYGVNS. The CDR3 nucleotides read TGTGCCAGCAGTGAATCCGACAGGGTGGGTAACACCATATATTTT. Translated, it gives CASSESDRVGNTIYF.

The V call is TRBV2, the J call TRBJ2-6; no clear D. Per germline, CDR1 SNHLY and CDR2 FYNNEI. V was shortened by 4 bases and J by 0 bases, with 10 bases between the two germline ends. The CDR3 contains 16 residues. The CDR3 protein is CASSGGGSSGANVLTF. The DNA for the CDR3 is TGTGCCAGCAGTGGAGGCGGAAGCTCTGGGGCCAACGTCCTGACTTTC.

This clone has a handful of counts. The chain combines TRBV7-3 with TRBJ2-3, with 8 bases fitting TRBD1. CDR1 and CDR2 from the germline V gene are SGHTA and FQGTGA. V lost 0 bases and J lost 3; bases outside the gene matches: 8. The CDR3 runs 17 residues. The CDR3 nucleotides read TGTGCCAGCAGCTTAACGCCAGTCGGGACAGGAACAGATACGCAGTATTTT. Encoded protein: CASSLTPVGTGTDTQYF.

This clone appeared once. This chain uses TRBV5-1 with TRBJ1-4; 7 bases are a match to TRBD1. J was trimmed by 0 bases and V by 6 bases; bases with no gene match: 5. This CDR3 has 15 amino acids. Germline V gives CDR1 SGHRS, CDR2 YFSETQ. The CDR3 protein is CASTSGTATNEKLFF. The CDR3 bases are TGCGCCAGCACCTCGGGGACAGCAACTAATGAAAAACTGTTTTTT.

J is TRBJ1-4 and V is TRBV27; D is uncertain. Germline CDR1 MNHEY, CDR2 SMNVEV (reference sequence). The CDR3 has 12 amino acids. Trimming stripped 2 bases from V and 8 bases from J, with 6 bases between. The CDR3 loop reads CASSLGGEKLFF. CDR3 nucleotide sequence: TGTGCCAGCAGTTTAGGAGGGGAAAAACTGTTTTTT. Full variable domain (outside the CDR3, taken from reference TRBV27 and TRBJ1-4): EAQVTQNPRYLITVTGKKLTVTCSQNMNHEYMSWYRQDPGLGLRQIYYSMNVEVTDKGDVPEGYKVSRKEKRNFPLILESPSPNQTSLYFCASSLGGEKLFFGSGTQLSVL.